These 24 T cell receptor beta chains originate from one sample sequenced in a study of blood T cell repertoires in COVID-19. Clones were read by immunoSEQ multiplex PCR, and TCRdb kept only the in-frame ones, dropping some. The sample shows 90,000 to 150,000 clones, 65% to 90% of them seen only once. Input material: peripheral blood. These TCRs come from an older man with acute or convalescent COVID-19.

The chain joins TRBV18 to TRBJ2-3; 9 bases map to TRBD2. The length of the CDR3 is 15 residues. Germline-derived CDR1 and CDR2 are KGHSH and LQKENI. V trimming: 0 bases; J trimming: 3 bases; junction bases outside the gene matches: 1. The CDR3 sequence is CASSPPSGSTDTQYF. CDR3 DNA sequence: TGTGCCAGCTCACCACCTAGCGGGAGTACAGATACGCAGTATTTT.

The chain has TRBV5-4 and TRBJ1-3; D gene unclear. Germline V lookup: CDR1 SGHNT, CDR2 YYREEE (reference sequence). The V end was cut by 3 bases, the J end by 2 bases, with 9 bases between. CDR3 size: 14 residues. The CDR3 here is CASSSRGAGNTIYF. DNA for the CDR3: TGTGCCAGCAGCTCACGGGGAGCTGGAAACACCATATATTTT.

This chain connects TRBV6-5 to TRBJ2-1, with 9 bases fitting TRBD2. With 8 bases clipped from V and 1 base from J, the junction kept 3 bases outside the gene matches. Looked up from germline, CDR1 is MNHEY and CDR2 is SVGAGI. The CDR3 has 14 amino acids. In nucleotides, the CDR3 is TGTGCCAGCGATAGCGGGGGTTCCTACAATGAGCAGTTCTTC. Amino acids: CASDSGGSYNEQFF.

The chain links TRBV6-5 to TRBJ1-2, with a weak D call TRBD1 (5 bases). CDR3 length equals 14 residues. The germline V gene has CDR1 MNHEY and CDR2 SVGAGI. V shed 6 bases and J shed 0 bases, with 11 bases lying between them. This chain's CDR3 is CASSDSRSNYGYTF. DNA of the CDR3: TGTGCCAGCAGCGACAGCCGCTCTAACTATGGCTACACCTTC.

This clone was recorded only once. The chain links TRBV11-2 to TRBJ2-1, with 12 bases aligning to TRBD2. The CDR3 has 16 amino acids. V lost 5 bases, J lost 4 bases, and 6 bases stayed unmatched. The germline CDR1 and CDR2 sequences are SGHAT and FQNNGV. The chain's CDR3 is CASSPRGTSGYNEQFF. CDR3 DNA sequence: TGTGCCAGCAGCCCGCGGGGGACTAGCGGGTACAATGAGCAGTTCTTC.

The chain recombines TRBV5-1 with TRBJ1-5; 7 bases line up with TRBD1. The junction had 5 bases not matched to a gene; V was cut back by 3 bases and J by 5 bases. CDR3 length: 14 amino acids. From germline, CDR1 is SGHRS and CDR2 YFSETQ. CDR3 nucleotides: TGCGCCAGCAGCTCTACAGGGGCGGATCAGCCCCAGCATTTT. Its protein is CASSSTGADQPQHF.

This sequence joins TRBV7-9 and TRBJ1-2; the match to TRBD1 covers 9 bases. Germline assignment: CDR1 SEHNR and CDR2 FQNEAQ (reference sequence). The CDR3 length is 15 residues. V lost 1 base to trimming and J lost 0 bases; unmatched junction nucleotides: 0. The CDR3 sequence: CASSLGDRANYGYTF. As DNA, the CDR3 is TGTGCCAGCAGCTTAGGGGACAGGGCTAACTATGGCTACACCTTC.

The CDR3 DNA reads TGTGCCAGCAAAGGGGTGGGGGATACGCAGTATTTT. Protein product: CASKGVGDTQYF. The V gene is TRBV27, the J gene TRBJ2-3, with D maybe TRBD1 (5 bases). CDR3 length: 12 residues. Germline CDR1 reads MNHEY; CDR2 reads SMNVEV (reference sequence). V was cut by 7 bases and J by 6 bases, with 11 bases left in between.

The chain combines TRBV4-1 with TRBJ1-2; tentatively, D is TRBD1 (6 bases). Germline V gene lookup returns CDR1 MGHRA and CDR2 YSYEKL. V was trimmed by 4 bases and J by 4 bases, leaving 13 bases between them. This CDR3 is 14 amino acids long. CDR3 nucleotides: TGCGCCAGCAGCCTGGGGGGGACAAGCTATGGCTACACCTTC. This sequence encodes CASSLGGTSYGYTF.

This clone was seen a handful of times. V is TRBV19 and J is TRBJ2-7; 11 nucleotides line up with TRBD2. V lost 0 bases, J lost 4 bases, and 5 bases stayed unmatched. The CDR3 runs 16 residues. Germline V gene lookup returns CDR1 LNHDA and CDR2 SQIVND (reference sequence). Here the CDR3 reads CASSIDKTSGIYEQYF. CDR3 DNA sequence: TGTGCCAGTAGTATAGATAAGACTAGCGGGATTTACGAGCAGTACTTC.

This rearrangement joins TRBV29-1 to TRBJ2-5; TRBD1 agrees at 7 bases. The CDR3 contains 13 residues. Germline-derived CDR1 and CDR2 are SQVTM and ANQGSEA. V dropped 1 base and J dropped 6; count of bases not matched to a gene: 5. The CDR3 coding sequence is TGCAGCGTTGAAGTCAGGGACAGAAAGACCCAGTACTTC. It codes for CSVEVRDRKTQYF.

This chain connects TRBV19 to TRBJ1-5, with D uncertain. Trimming shortened V by 2 bases and J by 5 bases, and 10 bases separated the two germline ends. Germline V gene lookup returns CDR1 LNHDA and CDR2 SQIVND (reference sequence). CDR3 size: 14 residues. CDR3 bases: TGTGCCAGTAGTATAAGTGTGGGCTATCAGCCCCAGCATTTT. This gives the protein CASSISVGYQPQHF.

The chain carries TRBV2 and TRBJ1-2, with 7 positions matching TRBD1. The CDR3 is 14 residues long. J was trimmed by 0 bases and V by 6 bases; bases with no gene match: 4. Looked up from germline, CDR1 is SNHLY and CDR2 is FYNNEI. The CDR3 here is CASRTGTANYGYTF. The CDR3 coding sequence is TGTGCCAGCAGAACCGGGACAGCTAACTATGGCTACACCTTC. The variable domain in full, completed from reference TRBV2 and TRBJ1-2, reads EPEVTQTPSHQVTQMGQEVILRCVPISNHLYFYWYRQILGQKVEFLVSFYNNEISEKSEIFDDQFSVERPDGSNFTLKIRSTKLEDSAMYFCASRTGTANYGYTFGSGTRLTVV.

This clone was recorded only once. The chain joins TRBV7-2 to TRBJ2-1; weak D call: TRBD2 (5 bases). Per germline, CDR1 SGHTA and CDR2 FQGNSA. The CDR3 has 17 residues. Trimming took off 3 bases at V and 0 bases at J, with 15 bases between the two ends. The CDR3 DNA follows: TGTGCCAGCAGCTTGAGTTACCCGGGGAGCTCCTACAATGAGCAGTTCTTC. Its protein product is CASSLSYPGSSYNEQFF.

The genes are TRBV6-6 and TRBJ1-5, with TRBD1 matching over 7 bases. Unmatched junction bases numbered 7, after V lost 5 bases and J lost 3 bases. The CDR3 sequence is 15 residues long. The germline gives CDR1 MNHNY, CDR2 SVGAGI (reference sequence). Here the CDR3 reads CASSHRGSNNQPQHF. CDR3 nucleotide sequence: TGTGCCAGCAGTCACAGGGGCTCTAACAATCAGCCCCAGCATTTT.

The J gene is TRBJ1-1, the V gene TRBV28; 10 nucleotides line up with TRBD1. Germline V gene data show CDR1 as MDHEN and CDR2 as SYDVKM. This CDR3 has 18 amino acids. V dropped 5 bases and J dropped 1; count of bases not matched to a gene: 13. The chain's CDR3 is CASSPLRGDRGTNTEAFF. CDR3 coding DNA: TGTGCCAGCAGTCCTCTTAGAGGGGACAGGGGAACGAACACTGAAGCTTTCTTT.

This clone was observed a few times. This rearrangement joins TRBV5-4 to TRBJ1-3; no definite D call. The germline gives CDR1 SGHNT, CDR2 YYREEE (reference sequence). This CDR3 comprises 14 residues. The V and J ends lost 2 bases and 1 base respectively, with 7 bases between them. CDR3 DNA sequence: TGTGCCAGCAGCTTACGAGGGTCTGGAAACACCATATATTTT. Translation: CASSLRGSGNTIYF.

The gene calls are TRBV19 and TRBJ1-5; D may be TRBD1 (5 bases). Deletions cut 8 bases from V and 6 bases from J, with 14 bases between. Germline-derived CDR1 and CDR2 are LNHDA and SQIVND (reference sequence). This CDR3 contains 13 residues. Here the CDR3 DNA reads TGTGCCAGTCGTCAGGGTTTAGGTCAGCCCCAGCATTTT. Amino acids: CASRQGLGQPQHF.

This clone was seen only a few times. DNA for the CDR3: TGTGCCAGCAGCCGCGGGACAGGGAGCGGGTTTGGGACCGGGGAGCTGTTTTTT. Protein product: CASSRGTGSGFGTGELFF. The chain recombines TRBV7-9 with TRBJ2-2; TRBD1 matches 9 bases. This CDR3 has 18 amino acids. Per the germline V gene, CDR1 is SEHNR and CDR2 is FQNEAQ (reference sequence). V lost 5 bases, J lost 5 bases, and 15 bases stayed unmatched.

The gene calls are TRBV7-8 and TRBJ2-6; 8 bases align to TRBD2. The germline V gene encodes CDR1 SGHVS and CDR2 FQNEAQ. The CDR3 is 16 amino acids. V lost 5 bases to trimming and J lost 3 bases; unmatched junction nucleotides: 6. The DNA for the CDR3 is TGTGCCAGCAGCCGGGGGGGGACTAATGGGGCCAACGTCCTGACTTTC. Translated: CASSRGGTNGANVLTF.

V and J are TRBV28 and TRBJ2-3; D perhaps matches TRBD2 (6 bases). Germline-derived CDR1 and CDR2 are MDHEN and SYDVKM. CDR3 size: 15 residues. With 1 base removed from V and 1 base from J, the gap between germline ends came to 9 bases. The CDR3 DNA follows: TGTGCCAGCAGTTTATCGGCTAGCGGCACAGATACGCAGTATTTT. The encoded protein is CASSLSASGTDTQYF.

The V and J genes are TRBV9 and TRBJ1-2, with D maybe TRBD1 (6 bases). Germline V gives CDR1 SGDLS, CDR2 YYNGEE. The CDR3 consists of 18 residues. V was pared by 4 bases and J by 4 bases, with 26 bases between. This CDR3 is CASSTGAGAHRPFYGYTF. For the CDR3, the DNA is TGTGCCAGCAGCACGGGGGCGGGGGCCCACCGGCCCTTCTATGGCTACACCTTC.

The chain links TRBV7-2 to TRBJ2-1, with no clear D. The germline V gene has CDR1 SGHTA and CDR2 FQGNSA. This CDR3 comprises 12 residues. The V and J ends lost 3 bases and 7 bases respectively, with 7 bases between them. This CDR3 is CASSFRRNEQFF. CDR3 nucleotide sequence: TGTGCCAGCAGCTTCCGCAGGAATGAGCAGTTCTTC.

CDR3 DNA sequence: TGTGCCAGCAGCCAAGTTGCTGGGACAGGGAACACCTACGAGCAGTACTTC. Protein: CASSQVAGTGNTYEQYF. V is TRBV4-2 and J is TRBJ2-7; 9 bases are shared with TRBD1. The CDR3 runs 17 residues. V lost 1 base and J lost 2; bases outside the gene matches: 9. From germline, CDR1 is LGHNA and CDR2 YNFKEQ.